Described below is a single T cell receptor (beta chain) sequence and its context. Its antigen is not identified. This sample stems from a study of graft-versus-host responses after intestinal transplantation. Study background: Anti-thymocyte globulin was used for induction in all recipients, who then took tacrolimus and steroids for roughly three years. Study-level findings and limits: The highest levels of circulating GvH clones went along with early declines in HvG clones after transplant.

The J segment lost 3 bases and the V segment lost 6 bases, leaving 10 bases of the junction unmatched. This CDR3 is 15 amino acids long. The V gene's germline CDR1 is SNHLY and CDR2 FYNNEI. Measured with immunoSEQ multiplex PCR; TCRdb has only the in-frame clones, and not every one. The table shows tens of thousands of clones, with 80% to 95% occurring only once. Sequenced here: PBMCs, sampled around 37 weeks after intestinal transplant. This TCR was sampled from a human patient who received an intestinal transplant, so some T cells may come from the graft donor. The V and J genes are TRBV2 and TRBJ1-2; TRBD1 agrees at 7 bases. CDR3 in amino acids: CASSAVTTGDYGYTF. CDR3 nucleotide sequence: TGTGCCAGCAGCGCAGTTACTACAGGGGACTATGGCTACACCTTC. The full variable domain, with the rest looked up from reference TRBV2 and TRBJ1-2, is EPEVTQTPSHQVTQMGQEVILRCVPISNHLYFYWYRQILGQKVEFLVSFYNNEISEKSEIFDDQFSVERPDGSNFTLKIRSTKLEDSAMYFCASSAVTTGDYGYTFGSGTRLTVV.